Listed below are T cell receptor beta chains from one sample, sequenced in a study of blood T cell repertoires in COVID-19. Sequencing was performed with immunoSEQ multiplex PCR; in TCRdb, only in-frame clones are kept and a portion is missing. In the table there are about 55,000 clones, less than 85% of which are singletons. The source material was peripheral blood. The receptors here all came from a woman aged 70-85 years with acute or convalescent COVID-19. CDR3s include the opening cysteine and the closing phenylalanine or tryptophan.

>11|TRBV12-3/TRBV12-4
CASLGGYEQFF
>14|TRBV7-3
CASSLLGSYNEQFF
>12|TRBV3-1/TRBV3-2
CASKAGNTEAFF
>13|TRBV27
CASSRKVAAEAFF
>13|TRBV6-2/TRBV6-3
CASSPDRQETQYF
>16|TRBV4-1
CASSQDRTGGGDTQYF
>13|TRBV7-8
CASSFEVRQPQHF
>13|TRBV5-1
CASSPGSGETQYF
>15|TRBV19
CASSNGDRGGYGYTF
>12|TRBV24-1
CATSDFTGRAFF
>13|TRBV18
CASSPGSDYGYTF
>14|TRBV5-6
CASSLVDRDKGYTF
>16|TRBV6-1
CASSEARTADYYEQYF
>15|TRBV25-1
CASSDPRGMNTEAFF
>14|TRBV30
CAWSVTRRYYGYTF
>16|TRBV6-6
CASSYLHPGQGYEQYF
>13|TRBV29-1
CSVMRTGHYGYTF